The TCR beta chain under discussion was sequenced for a study of cytomegalovirus exposure and HLA in healthy donors. Study outcomes and limitations: According to the study, approximately 150 TCR beta chains were cytomegalovirus-associated. It was reported that the classifier diagnosed cytomegalovirus status with high specificity and sensitivity in both the original and validation cohorts.

The donors formed part of the roughly 110-subject validation cohort, distinct from the roughly 700-subject first cohort. TCRdb's copy holds only in-frame clones and misses some; the assay was immunoSEQ multiplex PCR. The sample has roughly 250,000 clones, around 86% seen once; the top ten hold 0.95% to 1.5%. On this clone itself: Its antigen is not known.

The CDR3 sequence is 16 residues long. Germline lookup yields CDR1 MDHEN and CDR2 SYDVKM. V was pared by 3 bases and J by 7 bases, with 11 bases of the junction left unmatched. The chain carries TRBV28 and TRBJ1-5, with 8 bases matching TRBD1. Source material: PBMCs. This TCR was sampled from a woman aged 25 to 39 in good health and CMV-seropositive. The CDR3 sequence is CASSFLFVTGEQPQHF. The DNA of the CDR3 is TGTGCCAGCAGTTTTTTATTCGTGACAGGGGAACAGCCCCAGCATTTT.